A single sample gave rise to the 9 T cell receptor beta chains below, sequenced in a study of blood T cell repertoires in COVID-19. TCRdb's table, derived via immunoSEQ multiplex PCR, lists solely in-frame clones and lacks some. Here the sample spans approximately 68,000 clones, over 75% being singletons. The specimen sequenced was peripheral blood. These receptor sequences come from a man aged 45 to 65 with active COVID-19.

The chain couples TRBV7-3 to TRBJ2-7; 9 bases are a match to TRBD1. The CDR3 consists of 12 residues. Germline V gene sequence: CDR1 SGHTA, CDR2 FQGTGA. V was clipped by 4 bases and J by 6 bases; unmatched bases: 1. CDR3 region: CASSSTGGEQYF. CDR3 DNA: TGTGCCAGCAGCTCGACAGGGGGCGAGCAGTACTTC.

The V and J genes are TRBV6-2 or TRBV6-3 and TRBJ2-7; 11 bases agree with TRBD1. CDR1 and CDR2 from the germline V gene are MNHEY and SVGEGT. Trimming took 5 bases from V and 3 from J; bases not matched to a gene: 6. CDR3 length: 15 residues. CDR3 protein: CASSRAGTGGYEQYF. The CDR3 coding sequence is TGTGCCAGCAGTCGCGCCGGGACAGGGGGCTACGAGCAGTACTTC.

The chain combines TRBV14 with TRBJ2-7; TRBD1 matches 7 bases. The germline V gene has CDR1 SGHDN and CDR2 FVKESK. The J segment lost 3 bases and the V segment lost 0 bases, leaving 17 bases of the junction unmatched. The CDR3 has 19 residues. CDR3: CASSQEARNFRQGFYEQYF. The CDR3 DNA is TGTGCCAGCAGCCAAGAAGCGAGAAACTTTAGACAGGGTTTCTACGAGCAGTACTTC. Full variable domain (remainder filled in from reference TRBV14 and TRBJ2-7): EAGVTQFPSHSVIEKGQTVTLRCDPISGHDNLYWYRRVMGKEIKFLLHFVKESKQDESGMPNNRFLAERTGGTYSTLKVQPAELEDSGVYFCASSQEARNFRQGFYEQYFGPGTRLTVT.

This chain uses TRBV7-6 with TRBJ2-7, with 8 bases aligning to TRBD2. J was trimmed by 3 bases and V by 1 base; bases with no gene match: 5. Germline CDR1 is SGHVS and CDR2 is FNYEAQ. This CDR3 region has 15 residues. This CDR3 is CASSLESGGIYEQYF. As DNA, the CDR3 is TGTGCCAGCAGCTTAGAAAGCGGGGGCATCTACGAGCAGTACTTC.

V usage is TRBV28 and J usage is TRBJ1-3; D possibly corresponds to TRBD1 (5 bases). The germline CDR1 and CDR2 sequences are MDHEN and SYDVKM. This CDR3 is built from 18 residues. V was shortened by 10 bases and J by 0 bases, with 25 bases between the two germline ends. The DNA for the CDR3 is TGTGCCACCCATACCCCTCCCGGGACTCCACTCTCTGGAAACACCATATATTTT. It specifies CATHTPPGTPLSGNTIYF.

The chain recombines TRBV28 with TRBJ2-7; 9 nucleotides match TRBD1. V gave up 6 bases and J gave up 3 bases; unmatched junction bases: 0. The CDR3 contains 12 residues. Germline CDR1 and CDR2: MDHEN and SYDVKM. The CDR3 DNA reads TGTGCCAGCAGGACAGGGGGCTACGAGCAGTACTTC. Translating gives CASRTGGYEQYF.

Only a few counts were recorded for this clone. The V gene is TRBV5-1, the J gene TRBJ2-2; TRBD2 is a possible D gene (6 bases). The germline V gene encodes CDR1 SGHRS and CDR2 YFSETQ. There are 13 residues in the CDR3. The CDR3 is CASGQGGTGELFF. CDR3 DNA: TGCGCATCAGGCCAGGGAGGTACCGGGGAGCTGTTTTTT.

The chain is built from TRBV19 and TRBJ1-1; 7 bases map to TRBD1. The CDR3 has 17 residues. Germline V gene lookup returns CDR1 LNHDA and CDR2 SQIVND (reference sequence). With 3 bases clipped from V and 3 bases from J, the junction kept 13 bases outside the gene matches. For the CDR3, the DNA is TGTGCCAGTAGTATCCGCCGGGACAGACAAAAATACACTGAAGCTTTCTTT. Translating gives CASSIRRDRQKYTEAFF.

The V gene is TRBV7-9, the J gene TRBJ2-1; 14 positions agree with TRBD2. V dropped 1 base and J dropped 8; count of bases not matched to a gene: 1. Germline CDR1 reads SEHNR; CDR2 reads FQNEAQ (reference sequence). The CDR3 contains 15 residues. The CDR3 sequence is CASSLEGLAGDEQFF. The DNA for the CDR3 is TGTGCCAGCAGCTTAGAGGGACTAGCGGGAGATGAGCAGTTCTTC. Full variable domain (remainder filled in from reference TRBV7-9 and TRBJ2-1): DTGVSQNPRHKITKRGQNVTFRCDPISEHNRLYWYRQTLGQGPEFLTYFQNEAQLEKSRLLSDRFSAERPKGSFSTLEIQRTEQGDSAMYLCASSLEGLAGDEQFFGPGTRLTVL.